The 13 T cell receptor beta chains in this list originate from one sample, sequenced in a study of blood T cell repertoires in COVID-19. The assay was immunoSEQ multiplex PCR, and TCRdb's table has in-frame clones only and misses some. The table records 250,000 to 300,000 clones, roughly nine tenths of them present only once. Sequenced: peripheral blood. The receptors here all came from a woman aged 25 to 45 with COVID-19, enrolled during active disease.

The rearrangement uses TRBV27 and TRBJ1-5; D gene unclear. The CDR3 totals 14 residues. Germline loops: CDR1 MNHEY, CDR2 SMNVEV (reference sequence). V was shortened by 2 bases and J by 5 bases, with 10 bases between the two germline ends. Written as DNA, the CDR3 is TGTGCCAGCAGTTTACTAGCGGGGTATCAGCCCCAGCATTTT. Amino acid sequence: CASSLLAGYQPQHF.

The count of this clone is one. The chain employs TRBV6-5 and TRBJ1-2; D is ambiguous. The CDR3 has 13 residues. Germline V gene data show CDR1 as MNHEY and CDR2 as SVGAGI. Deletions cut 10 bases from V and 4 bases from J, with 16 bases between. CDR3 region: CATWAFPTYGYTF. The DNA for the CDR3 is TGTGCCACCTGGGCCTTTCCTACCTATGGCTACACCTTC.

This clone was recorded a few times. V gene TRBV5-1 combines with J gene TRBJ1-2; D is uncertain. Germline-derived CDR1 and CDR2 are SGHRS and YFSETQ. V lost 4 bases and J 2 bases, leaving 12 bases between the germline ends. The CDR3 covers 14 residues. This CDR3 is CASSGTDGNYGYTF. DNA for the CDR3: TGCGCCAGCAGCGGTACCGACGGGAACTATGGCTACACCTTC.

This clone was seen more than once but under ten times. This chain joins TRBV6-6 and TRBJ1-1; D is possibly TRBD1 (6 bases). The CDR3 runs 14 residues. The germline CDR1 and CDR2 sequences are MNHNY and SVGAGI (reference sequence). V was clipped by 6 bases and J by 4 bases, with 15 bases between them. The CDR3 DNA is TGTGCCAGCAGCCTCGACAGGACAATCACTGAAGCTTTCTTT. It codes for CASSLDRTITEAFF.

V is TRBV12-3 or TRBV12-4 and J is TRBJ2-1, with a tentative D call TRBD2 (5 bases). This CDR3 has 12 amino acids. V gave up 7 bases and J gave up 9 bases, with 13 bases separating them. The CDR3 DNA follows: TGTGCCAGCACGCTGTTCGGAGGTGAGCAGTTCTTC. Amino acid sequence: CASTLFGGEQFF.

This clone has just one count. J is TRBJ2-7 and V is TRBV5-5, with a tentative D call TRBD1 (5 bases). There are 13 residues in the CDR3. V was pared by 6 bases and J by 3 bases, with 13 bases between. CDR1 and CDR2 from the germline V gene are SGHKS and YYEKEE (reference sequence). For the CDR3, the DNA is TGTGCCAGCACCCTAGACAGAGTCTACGAGCAGTACTTC. Translated, it gives CASTLDRVYEQYF.

This clone was detected only once. The genes are TRBV30 and TRBJ1-4, with D maybe TRBD1 (6 bases). The V gene lost 3 bases and the J gene lost 3 bases, with 14 bases spanning the gap. CDR1 is GTSNPN, CDR2 SVGIG, per germline (reference sequence). This CDR3 comprises 15 residues. CDR3 nucleotides: TGTGCCTGGAGGGGAACAGGGATGGCTAATGAAAAACTGTTTTTT. Its protein is CAWRGTGMANEKLFF.

The gene calls are TRBV27 and TRBJ1-6; D is ambiguous. CDR1 MNHEY and CDR2 SMNVEV come from the germline V gene (reference sequence). The germline V and J ends were trimmed by 7 bases and 0 bases, with 10 bases remaining between them. CDR3 length: 15 amino acids. CDR3 sequence reads: CASKELTSYNSPLHF. CDR3 nucleotides: TGTGCCAGCAAGGAGTTAACCTCCTATAATTCACCCCTCCACTTT.

The chain couples TRBV18 to TRBJ2-7, with 7 bases that match TRBD2. The CDR3 is 14 amino acids. Germline V gives CDR1 KGHSH, CDR2 LQKENI. V trimming: 3 bases; J trimming: 6 bases; junction bases outside the gene matches: 8. The CDR3 coding sequence is TGTGCCAGCTCACCGGTGCGGGGGAACGGCGAGCAGTACTTC. Translated, it gives CASSPVRGNGEQYF.

The chain recombines TRBV27 with TRBJ2-7; 8 bases agree with TRBD1. V was clipped by 6 bases and J by 9 bases; unmatched bases: 16. Germline V gene lookup returns CDR1 MNHEY and CDR2 SMNVEV (reference sequence). The CDR3 spans 15 residues. This CDR3 is CASSPGWGQAAGQYF. The CDR3 region has the DNA TGTGCCAGCAGCCCTGGTTGGGGACAGGCGGCGGGGCAGTACTTC.

The V call is TRBV5-3, the J call TRBJ1-1; 9 bases agree with TRBD1. TRBV5-3 counts as an open reading frame of uncertain function. CDR3 length: 16 residues. V dropped 7 bases and J dropped 0; count of bases not matched to a gene: 10. The CDR3 region has the DNA TGTGCCAGAGAGCGACAGGGGGAAGAAGTGAACACTGAAGCTTTCTTT. Encoded protein: CARERQGEEVNTEAFF.

Here the CDR3 DNA reads TGTGCCAGCAGGCTCCAGCGGGGGGGAACAGATACGCAGTATTTT. Translation gives CASRLQRGGTDTQYF. The gene calls are TRBV7-8 and TRBJ2-3; 10 bases fit TRBD2. The CDR3 runs to 15 residues. V lost 6 bases to trimming and J lost 3 bases; unmatched junction nucleotides: 6. The germline V gene has CDR1 SGHVS and CDR2 FQNEAQ.

Only one count was recorded for this clone. The rearrangement joins TRBV4-1 to TRBJ2-2; the match to TRBD2 covers 11 bases. The trim removed 3 bases at V and 5 bases at J, leaving 11 bases unmatched. Germline CDR1 and CDR2: MGHRA and YSYEKL. This CDR3 has 18 amino acids. CDR3 region: CASSHSLAGGSQTGELFF. CDR3 coding DNA: TGCGCCAGCAGCCACTCTTTAGCGGGGGGGAGTCAAACCGGGGAGCTGTTTTTT.